This T cell receptor (beta chain) appears in the sequencing data of a study of CXCR3-negative and CXCR3-positive naive CD8 T cells. Preparation of TRB cDNA libraries relied on 5' RACE carrying UMI labels. TCRdb reprocessed the 5' RACE reads, keeping one entry per CDR3 protein, no DNA. There are some 130,000 distinct CDR3 sequences in the sample, with 0.29% held by the top ten. Of note for this clonotype: Its antigen is not identified.

The study's findings and limits: Fresh PBMCs were used in most assays, and CXCR3 expression partially decreased after cryopreservation.

The CDR3 covers 14 residues. Germline assignment: CDR1 SGHRS and CDR2 YFSETQ. This TCR came from a human donor in good health. Some clones in this sample may be carry-over from other donors' samples. The sample consisted of naive CXCR3- CD8+ T cells from blood. Subset in this sample: CD45RO-CCR7+CD27+CD95- naive CD8+ T cells lacking CXCR3 (TNR3-). The chain combines TRBV5-1 with TRBJ1-1. The CDR3 spells CASSHWVGQTEAFF.